Listed here are 25 T cell receptor beta chains from one sample, sequenced in a study of blood T cell repertoires in COVID-19. The protocol was immunoSEQ multiplex PCR, while the TCRdb copy is restricted to in-frame clones and leaves out a portion. The sample yields 65,000 to 100,000 clones, roughly 80% seen once. Sequenced: peripheral blood. The receptor source for this set is a woman older than 75 with acute or convalescent COVID-19.

The V and J genes are TRBV3-1 (or the pseudogene TRBV3-2) and TRBJ2-1; the match to TRBD2 covers 10 bases. This CDR3 is built from 15 residues. J lost 5 bases, V lost 5 bases, and 6 bases had no gene match. The V gene's germline CDR1 is LGHDT and CDR2 YNNKEL (reference sequence). The CDR3 spells CASSLLAGLHNEQFF. For the CDR3, the DNA is TGTGCCAGCAGCTTACTAGCGGGGCTTCACAATGAGCAGTTCTTC.

The chain uses TRBV2 and TRBJ1-3; D might be TRBD1 (5 bases). V lost 11 bases, J lost 0 bases, and 20 bases lay in between. CDR1 and CDR2 (germline): SNHLY, FYNNEI. This CDR3 comprises 16 residues. The CDR3 here is CAFPTAGSDSGNTIYF. The CDR3 DNA sequence: TGTGCCTTTCCTACCGCAGGGTCCGACTCTGGAAACACCATATATTTT.

In its sample, this clone was seen once. The chain is built from TRBV28 and TRBJ2-7; TRBD2 matches 10 bases. Germline values: CDR1 MDHEN, CDR2 SYDVKM. The CDR3 runs 14 residues. J was trimmed by 3 bases and V by 5 bases; bases with no gene match: 4. The CDR3: CASSITSGVYEQYF. CDR3 nucleotides: TGTGCCAGCAGTATAACTAGCGGGGTCTACGAGCAGTACTTC.

This clone was observed once. CDR3 DNA sequence: TGTGCCAGCAGCCGTGGGAGGGGGTATTCACCCCTCCACTTT. As protein: CASSRGRGYSPLHF. This chain connects TRBV13 to TRBJ1-6; D might be TRBD1 (6 bases). The V end lost 5 bases, the J end lost 8 bases, and 13 bases lay between the germline ends. The CDR3 runs 14 residues. Germline V gene lookup returns CDR1 PRHDT and CDR2 FYEKMQ (reference sequence).

CDR3 protein: CASSFGQTYEQYF. The CDR3 nucleotides read TGTGCCAGCAGCTTCGGACAGACGTACGAGCAGTACTTC. The chain uses TRBV7-9 and TRBJ2-7; tentatively, D is TRBD1 (6 bases). Germline-derived CDR1 and CDR2 are SEHNR and FQNEAQ (reference sequence). The CDR3 spans 13 residues. V lost 3 bases, J lost 4 bases, and 10 bases lay in between.

The rearrangement joins TRBV4-3 to TRBJ1-1; D gene uncertain. Trimming removed 1 base at V and 2 bases at J, with 11 bases between. The CDR3 spans 15 residues. Germline values: CDR1 LGHNA, CDR2 YSLEER. The CDR3 sequence: CASSQAFRGNTEAFF. As DNA, the CDR3 is TGCGCCAGCAGCCAAGCCTTCCGGGGAAACACTGAAGCTTTCTTT.

The V call is TRBV3-1 (or the pseudogene TRBV3-2), the J call TRBJ2-1; 7 bases fit TRBD2. With 0 bases clipped from V and 2 bases from J, the junction kept 1 base outside the gene matches. Germline V gene lookup returns CDR1 LGHDT and CDR2 YNNKEL (reference sequence). The CDR3 length is 15 residues. The DNA for the CDR3 is TGTGCCAGCAGCCAAGAAGCGGGACCCTACAATGAGCAGTTCTTC. Residues: CASSQEAGPYNEQFF.

This clone appeared a few times. The rearrangement uses TRBV10-2 and TRBJ1-4; TRBD1 might be the D (5 bases). The CDR3 runs 12 residues. Trimming cost V 6 bases and J 6 bases, with 8 bases left between them. Germline loops: CDR1 WSHSY, CDR2 SAAADI. The CDR3 bases are TGCGCCAGCAGAGACAGCTATGAAAAACTGTTTTTT. It translates to CASRDSYEKLFF.

The chain joins TRBV28 to TRBJ1-4, with a weak D call TRBD1 (5 bases). This CDR3 is 15 amino acids long. The germline V gene encodes CDR1 MDHEN and CDR2 SYDVKM. V was cut by 5 bases and J by 10 bases, with 20 bases left in between. CDR3 in amino acids: CASSGSSRATRKLFF. The DNA of the CDR3 is TGTGCCAGCAGTGGTTCATCCAGGGCCACCCGAAAACTGTTTTTT. Full variable domain (missing parts from reference TRBV28 and TRBJ1-4): DVKVTQSSRYLVKRTGEKVFLECVQDMDHENMFWYRQDPGLGLRLIYFSYDVKMKEKGDIPEGYSVSREKKERFSLILESASTNQTSMYLCASSGSSRATRKLFFGSGTQLSVL.

The J gene is TRBJ1-1, the V gene TRBV19; weak D call: TRBD1 (6 bases). The CDR3 extends over 15 amino acids. Germline-derived CDR1 and CDR2 are LNHDA and SQIVND (reference sequence). Trimming cost V 6 bases and J 4 bases, with 18 bases left between them. CDR3 sequence (DNA): TGTGCCAGTAGCCAGCGGAGGGGGAGGGCCACTGAAGCTTTCTTT. This codes for CASSQRRGRATEAFF. Complete variable domain (other parts from reference TRBV19 and TRBJ1-1): DGGITQSPKYLFRKEGQNVTLSCEQNLNHDAMYWYRQDPGQGLRLIYYSQIVNDFQKGDIAEGYSVSREKKESFPLTVTSAQKNPTAFYLCASSQRRGRATEAFFGQGTRLTVV.

V usage is TRBV10-2 and J usage is TRBJ1-1; the match to TRBD1 covers 7 bases. This CDR3 has 14 amino acids. Germline V gene data show CDR1 as WSHSY and CDR2 as SAAADI. V shed 6 bases, J shed 5 bases, and the junction held 9 bases outside the gene matches. CDR3 DNA: TGCGCCAGCAGCCCCGGGACAGTGGGAACTGAAGCTTTCTTT. Translated, it gives CASSPGTVGTEAFF.

The chain is built from TRBV9 and TRBJ1-6; 9 nucleotides align to TRBD1. Germline loops: CDR1 SGDLS, CDR2 YYNGEE. The CDR3 totals 16 residues. V was clipped by 3 bases and J by 5 bases; unmatched bases: 6. The DNA for the CDR3 is TGTGCCAGCAGCGCCTTACAGGGGGCTGATAATTCACCCCTCCACTTT. Translated: CASSALQGADNSPLHF. The complete variable domain, with remaining parts taken from reference TRBV9 and TRBJ1-6, reads DSGVTQTPKHLITATGQRVTLRCSPRSGDLSVYWYQQSLDQGLQFLIQYYNGEERAKGNILERFSAQQFPDLHSELNLSSLELGDSALYFCASSALQGADNSPLHFGNGTRLTVT.

The V gene is TRBV18, the J gene TRBJ1-1; the D gene is possibly TRBD1 (6 bases). The CDR3 consists of 14 residues. The germline gives CDR1 KGHSH, CDR2 LQKENI. Trimming removed 0 bases at V and 6 bases at J, with 11 bases between. Here the CDR3 reads CASSPPVPGAEAFF. DNA for the CDR3: TGTGCCAGCTCACCACCGGTCCCAGGGGCTGAAGCTTTCTTT.

The J gene is TRBJ1-1, the V gene TRBV19, with 9 bases fitting TRBD1. Germline CDR1 and CDR2: LNHDA and SQIVND (reference sequence). J lost 1 base, V lost 4 bases, and 7 bases had no gene match. This CDR3 is built from 16 residues. Here the CDR3 reads CASSTRDRASNTEAFF. The CDR3 nucleotides are TGTGCCAGTAGTACCCGGGACAGGGCATCGAACACTGAAGCTTTCTTT.

V and J are TRBV7-9 and TRBJ1-4; 12 bases align to TRBD1. V trimming: 5 bases; J trimming: 8 bases; junction bases outside the gene matches: 6. The length of the CDR3 is 15 residues. Germline V CDR1 and CDR2: SEHNR, FQNEAQ (reference sequence). The chain's CDR3 is CASSPGTGGREKLFF. The CDR3 DNA is TGTGCCAGCAGCCCCGGGACAGGGGGCCGGGAAAAACTGTTTTTT.

V gene TRBV3-1 (or the pseudogene TRBV3-2) combines with J gene TRBJ2-3; TRBD1 might be the D (6 bases). Germline V gene lookup returns CDR1 LGHDT and CDR2 YNNKEL (reference sequence). The CDR3 consists of 15 residues. Trimming took off 2 bases at V and 5 bases at J, with 14 bases between the two ends. CDR3 bases: TGTGCCAGCAGCCAACTGGGGGCGGGTGGAGATACGCAGTATTTT. This codes for CASSQLGAGGDTQYF.

The table lists this clone with a count of one. The chain uses TRBV7-2 and TRBJ2-3; D gene unclear. Trimming pared 0 bases from V and 5 bases from J, leaving 9 bases between. There are 14 residues in the CDR3. Germline loops: CDR1 SGHTA, CDR2 FQGNSA. CDR3 amino acids: CASSLAHGVDTQYF. The CDR3 DNA follows: TGTGCCAGCAGCTTAGCGCACGGAGTAGATACGCAGTATTTT.

This clone was detected only once. The rearrangement joins TRBV6-6 to TRBJ2-7; maybe TRBD1 (5 bases). The CDR3 consists of 15 residues. Looked up from germline, CDR1 is MNHNY and CDR2 is SVGAGI (reference sequence). Deletions cut 3 bases from V and 0 bases from J, with 12 bases between. The CDR3 region has the DNA TGTGCCAGCAGTTATGGGGCACAGAACTCCTACGAGCAGTACTTC. Amino acids: CASSYGAQNSYEQYF.

The chain joins TRBV18 to TRBJ1-1, with a tentative D call TRBD1 (5 bases). V dropped 0 bases and J dropped 0 bases, with 11 bases sitting between them. This CDR3 is built from 16 residues. Germline CDR1 reads KGHSH; CDR2 reads LQKENI. The CDR3 loop reads CASSPPFETVNTEAFF. For the CDR3, the DNA is TGTGCCAGCTCACCACCGTTTGAGACAGTGAACACTGAAGCTTTCTTT.

The chain links TRBV27 to TRBJ1-5; the D is unclear. The V gene's germline CDR1 is MNHEY and CDR2 SMNVEV (reference sequence). There are 16 residues in the CDR3. The V gene lost 3 bases and the J gene lost 2 bases, with 14 bases spanning the gap. CDR3 sequence (DNA): TGTGCCAGCAGTTTTATAAGTCCGAGTGGCAATCAGCCCCAGCATTTT. Translation gives CASSFISPSGNQPQHF.

This chain connects TRBV5-1 to TRBJ2-7, with 11 positions matching TRBD2. V gave up 4 bases and J gave up 3 bases; unmatched junction bases: 9. CDR3 length: 16 residues. CDR1 is SGHRS, CDR2 YFSETQ, per germline. The CDR3 loop reads CASSEPTSGGIYEQYF. The CDR3 nucleotides are TGCGCCAGCAGCGAACCCACTAGCGGGGGCATCTACGAGCAGTACTTC.

This chain connects TRBV3-1 (or the pseudogene TRBV3-2) to TRBJ1-6; D is possibly TRBD1 (6 bases). CDR1 LGHDT and CDR2 YNNKEL come from the germline V gene (reference sequence). V was trimmed by 6 bases and J by 9 bases, leaving 15 bases between them. This CDR3 has 14 residues. Here the CDR3 DNA reads TGTGCCAGCAGGTACAGGGACGTTTCTTCACCCCTCCACTTT. It codes for CASRYRDVSSPLHF.

This clone was counted a single time. The chain carries TRBV28 and TRBJ2-5; TRBD2 matches at 8 bases. Germline loops: CDR1 MDHEN, CDR2 SYDVKM. V lost 7 bases, J lost 5 bases, and 21 bases stayed unmatched. The CDR3 sequence is 18 residues long. The CDR3 nucleotides are TGTGCCAGCACTACCCTAACGGGGCGGGGGGATCGATGGGAGACCCAGTACTTC. Amino acid sequence: CASTTLTGRGDRWETQYF.

The CDR3 nucleotides are TGTGCCAGTAGTATTAGAGGACAGGGGGACGAGACCCAGTACTTC. Translating gives CASSIRGQGDETQYF. The chain employs TRBV19 and TRBJ2-5, with TRBD1 matching over 10 bases. After removal of 3 bases from V and 5 bases from J, the junction contained 6 bases not matched to a gene. CDR3 length: 15 amino acids. Germline assignment: CDR1 LNHDA and CDR2 SQIVND (reference sequence).

J is TRBJ1-1 and V is TRBV28; no clear D gene. Germline CDR1 reads MDHEN; CDR2 reads SYDVKM. The CDR3 consists of 12 residues. V was trimmed by 8 bases and J by 6 bases, leaving 13 bases between them. CDR3 amino acids: CASLRRRSEAFF. CDR3 DNA: TGTGCCAGCCTCCGCAGGAGGTCTGAAGCTTTCTTT. Variable domain in full (rest from reference TRBV28 and TRBJ1-1): DVKVTQSSRYLVKRTGEKVFLECVQDMDHENMFWYRQDPGLGLRLIYFSYDVKMKEKGDIPEGYSVSREKKERFSLILESASTNQTSMYLCASLRRRSEAFFGQGTRLTVV.